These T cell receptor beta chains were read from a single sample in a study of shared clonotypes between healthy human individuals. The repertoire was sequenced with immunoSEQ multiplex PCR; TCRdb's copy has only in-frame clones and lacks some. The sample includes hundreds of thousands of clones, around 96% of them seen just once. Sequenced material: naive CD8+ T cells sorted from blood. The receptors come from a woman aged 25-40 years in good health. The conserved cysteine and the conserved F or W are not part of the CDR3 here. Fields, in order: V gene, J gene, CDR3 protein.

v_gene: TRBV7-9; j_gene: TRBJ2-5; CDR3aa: ASTPFSGSLVNETQY
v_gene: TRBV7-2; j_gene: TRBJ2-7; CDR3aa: ASSLGSGADYEQY
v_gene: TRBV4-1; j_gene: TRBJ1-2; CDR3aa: ASSPEDTVVGGYT
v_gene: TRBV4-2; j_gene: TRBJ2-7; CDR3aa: ASSLADLTYEQY
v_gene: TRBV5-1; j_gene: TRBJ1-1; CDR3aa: ASREGGVPEAF
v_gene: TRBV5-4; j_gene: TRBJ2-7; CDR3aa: ASSPGDGYEQY
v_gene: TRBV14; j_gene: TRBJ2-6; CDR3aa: ASSFTGLNLPPSGANVLT
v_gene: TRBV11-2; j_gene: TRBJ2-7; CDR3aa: ASSHTGFYEQY
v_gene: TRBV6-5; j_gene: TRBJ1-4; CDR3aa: ASRRGTGRGEKLF
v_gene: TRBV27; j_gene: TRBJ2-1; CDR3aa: ASSSRYLGNEQF
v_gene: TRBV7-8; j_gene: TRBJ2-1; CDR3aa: ASSTGLAGGDNEQF
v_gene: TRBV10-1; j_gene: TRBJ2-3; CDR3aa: ASSDELSTDTQY
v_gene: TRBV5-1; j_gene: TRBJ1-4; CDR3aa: ASSLGQWREKLF
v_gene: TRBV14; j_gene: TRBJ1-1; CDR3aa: ASSQVGGSTEAF
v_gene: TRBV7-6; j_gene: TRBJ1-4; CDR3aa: ASSLDGFEKLF
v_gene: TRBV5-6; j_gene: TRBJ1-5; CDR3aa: ASSLGLGANQPQH
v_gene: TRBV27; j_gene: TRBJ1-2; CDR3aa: ASSHTDREGLNYGYT
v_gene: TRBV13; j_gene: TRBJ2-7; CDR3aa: ASSQDRSSSYEQY
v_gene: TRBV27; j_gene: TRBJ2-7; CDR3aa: ASTPGRGQGYEQY
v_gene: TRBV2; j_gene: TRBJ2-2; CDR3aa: ASSEVTGELF
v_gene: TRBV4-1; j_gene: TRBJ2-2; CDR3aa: ASSQEVGRADGELF
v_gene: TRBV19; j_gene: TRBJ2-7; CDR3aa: ASSISADYEQY
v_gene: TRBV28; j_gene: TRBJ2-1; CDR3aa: ASSFSNEQF
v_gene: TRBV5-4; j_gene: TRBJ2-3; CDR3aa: ASSLGALTSTDTQY
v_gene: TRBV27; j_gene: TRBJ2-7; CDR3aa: ASSLGSEQY
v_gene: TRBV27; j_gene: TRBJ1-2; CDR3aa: ASSFVGGGYT
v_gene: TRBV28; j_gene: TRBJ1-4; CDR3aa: ASLGQGSEKLF
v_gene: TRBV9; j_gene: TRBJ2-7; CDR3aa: ASSPTGAGSYEQY
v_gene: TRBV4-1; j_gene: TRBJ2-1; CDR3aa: ASSLGSPEQF
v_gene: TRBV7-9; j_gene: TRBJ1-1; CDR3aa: ASSLIAGNTEAF
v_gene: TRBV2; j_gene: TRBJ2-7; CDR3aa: ATGPKTSGGNEQY
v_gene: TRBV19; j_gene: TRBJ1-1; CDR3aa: ATRTGNTEAF
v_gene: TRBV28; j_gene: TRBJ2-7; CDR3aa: ASGFKRHPYEQY
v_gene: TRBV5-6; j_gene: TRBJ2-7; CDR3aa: ASSSGTSLSYEQY
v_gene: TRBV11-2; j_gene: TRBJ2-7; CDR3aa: ASSSAIGDRAYEQY
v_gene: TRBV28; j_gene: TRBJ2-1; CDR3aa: ASTPPGEGSNEQF
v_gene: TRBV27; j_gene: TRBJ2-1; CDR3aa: ASSLGQGPYNEQF
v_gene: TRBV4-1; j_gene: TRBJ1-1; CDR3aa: ASSQGDRGGTEAF
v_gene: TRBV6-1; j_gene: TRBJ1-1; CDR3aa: ASSLRVVAEAF
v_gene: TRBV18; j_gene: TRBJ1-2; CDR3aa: ASSPPPRGQSLRNYGYT
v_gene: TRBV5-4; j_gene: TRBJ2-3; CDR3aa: ASSLGGTYTDTQY
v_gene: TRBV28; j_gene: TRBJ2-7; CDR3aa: ASSFGLAGYEQY
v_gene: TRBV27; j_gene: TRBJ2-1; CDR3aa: ASSLGRQGWNNEQF
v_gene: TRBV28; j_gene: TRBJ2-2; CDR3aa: ASSLTRGEIRELF
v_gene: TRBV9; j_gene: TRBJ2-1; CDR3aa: ASSVAGAYNEQF